This TCR beta chain was sequenced for a study of vaccination and CD4 T cells after COVID-19 (dated by TCRdb to 2021 to 2024). In terms of the full investigation: Convalescent patients had a positive SARS-CoV-2 result on nasal swab PCR, and of these patients, nine had mild disease and one had severe disease. Post-COVID blood samples were collected from convalescent patients a median of roughly 100 days after diagnosis, with a range of about 35 to 180 days. Six males and four females were included in the convalescent cohort, with two Hispanic individuals, seven Caucasians, two Asians and one multiracial person represented. In under twelve COVID-19 convalescent patients and 4 infection-naive healthy vaccine recipients, researchers compared the spike-specific CD4+ TCR repertoire from before mRNA vaccination with the repertoire from after. Each participant got two doses of either the Pfizer-BioNTech BNT162b2 vaccine (n=8) or the Moderna mRNA-1273 vaccine (n=2). A few convalescent patients gave samples both early after vaccination (day 14) and late after vaccination (days 161 to 241). Post-vaccine blood samples were taken a median of about 70 days after the second vaccine dose, with a range of roughly 14 to 250 days.

By share, this clonotype ranks as medium-sized (0.01 to 0.1%). The specificity of this receptor is unknown. Base quality data are lacking; no much larger clone is found one base away. The time point label on this specimen signifies: late sampling 161 to 241 days after vaccination in a few convalescent patients. The convalescent patients' positive SARS-CoV-2 PCR tests were from March to December 2020, which was before the Alpha, Beta and Delta variants emerged in the United States. PBMCs were separated from whole blood using Ficoll-Paque Plus gradient centrifugation and then either used fresh or cryopreserved at -140C. Preparation of the library involved PCR. TCRdb names Illumina iSeq 100 as the instrument used. The original methods were these. Non-productive sequences were removed, and CDR3s that did not start with C, did not end with F or W, or were shorter than 7 amino acids were discarded. CDR3 homology was assessed with Levenshtein distances (stringdist) and unrooted phylogenetic trees (ape) in R version 3.6.1. The public sequencing data were trimmed at Q25 with fastp and processed into clonotypes with MiXCR by TCRdb, which kept only in-frame beta chains. Each entry is one CDR3 protein sequence, shown with its most common DNA and genes. The V and J calls, along with clone size, are taken from TCRdb and not from the paper's own processing. Present in this sample are some 27,000 distinct CDR3 sequences, roughly 51% of which were seen just once. The ten biggest clones cover around 6% of the sample.

Overall study results and their limits: In convalescent patients, a median approximately 86% of post-vaccine SARS-CoV-2-reactive clones were detected only after vaccination, suggesting vaccine-specific priming. The median count of SARS-CoV-2-reactive clonotypes went up from under 25 after infection to a few dozen after vaccination, although the change was not significant. Of the vaccine-specific clones found in convalescent patients, nearly all (304 of 307) were mono-reactive for SARS-CoV-2 spike instead of being cross-reactive with common cold coronaviruses. The number of convalescent patients in the study was relatively small, and the study did not examine early timepoints following natural infection.

The receptor was derived from a human donor who had recovered from COVID-19. Sample: CD4+ T cells from blood, taken about 7 months after SARS-CoV-2 vaccination.

The CDR3 reads CSARDKASQPQHF. The bases are TGCAGTGCTAGAGATAAAGCCAGTCAGCCCCAGCATTTT. In this chain, TRBV20-1 is recombined with TRBJ1-5; the D gene is unclear. Per the germline V gene (reference sequence), DFQATT is the CDR1 and SNEGSKA is the CDR2. Measured from the cysteine to the phenylalanine, the CDR3 is 13 residues long. Only the CDR3 part of the read is kept: 39 bases, read in frame from the first base. Relative to germline, V is 0 bases shorter and J is 6 bases shorter, with 9 bases between their ends.